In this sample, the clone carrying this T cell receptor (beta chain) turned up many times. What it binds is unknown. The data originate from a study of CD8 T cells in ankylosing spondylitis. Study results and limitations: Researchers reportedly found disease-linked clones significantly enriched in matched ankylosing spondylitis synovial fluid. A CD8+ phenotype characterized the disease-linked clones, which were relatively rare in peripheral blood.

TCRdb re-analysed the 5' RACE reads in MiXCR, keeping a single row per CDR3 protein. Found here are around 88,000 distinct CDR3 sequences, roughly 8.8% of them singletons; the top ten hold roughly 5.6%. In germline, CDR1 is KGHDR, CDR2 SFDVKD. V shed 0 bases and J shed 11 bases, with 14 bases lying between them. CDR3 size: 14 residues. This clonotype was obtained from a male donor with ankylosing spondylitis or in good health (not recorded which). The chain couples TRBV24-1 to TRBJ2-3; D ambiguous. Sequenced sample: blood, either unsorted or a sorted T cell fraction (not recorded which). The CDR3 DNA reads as TGTGCCACCAGTGATTTGGAGATTGACCCGAAGCAGTATTTT. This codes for CATSDLEIDPKQYF.